This passage covers 8 T cell receptor beta chains from one sample sequenced in a study of patients and donors after allogeneic stem cell transplantation. TCRdb processed the RT-PCR reads anew with MiXCR; each CDR3 protein has one entry. The sample lists around 25,000 distinct CDR3 sequences, 42% occurring once. Sequenced sample: blood, either unsorted or a sorted T cell fraction (not recorded which). The receptors were gathered from a human donor who was either an allogeneic HSCT recipient or a stem cell or donor lymphocyte infusion donor (not recorded which). It is not recorded whose cells these are; they may come from a transplant donor.

The chain is built from TRBV12-3 or TRBV12-4 and TRBJ2-7; no clear D gene. The CDR3 consists of 11 residues. Deletions cut 4 bases from V and 3 bases from J, with 4 bases between. CDR3 loop: CASSSFYEQYF. The DNA for the CDR3 is TGTGCCAGCAGTTCCTTCTACGAGCAGTACTTC.

A single count supports this clonotype. Written as DNA, the CDR3 is TGTGCCAGCAGCCAACGCTCACAGGGTTACACTGAAGCTTTCTTT. Protein product: CASSQRSQGYTEAFF. The gene calls are TRBV7-9 and TRBJ1-1; perhaps TRBD1 as D (6 bases). Germline V gene sequence: CDR1 SEHNR, CDR2 FQNEAQ (reference sequence). The CDR3 has 15 residues. Trimming took 5 bases from V and 3 from J, leaving 16 bases between them.

This clonotype was seen more than once but under ten times. The chain uses TRBV9 and TRBJ1-1; D may be TRBD1 (5 bases). Germline assignment: CDR1 SGDLS and CDR2 YYNGEE. The germline V and J ends were trimmed by 4 bases and 1 base, with 14 bases remaining between them. There are 15 residues in the CDR3. The CDR3 reads CASSPPGLQNTEAFF. CDR3 in DNA: TGTGCCAGCAGCCCACCGGGACTGCAGAACACTGAAGCTTTCTTT.

Concerning this clonotype: The junction differs from germline at one of its ends, possibly a read error. The CDR3 protein is CASSPPGLAGLSYNVQFF. CDR3 bases: TGTGCCAGCAGTCCTCCGGGACTAGCGGGTCTCTCCTACAATGTGCAGTTCTTC. This chain uses TRBV12-3 or TRBV12-4 with TRBJ2-1; 12 bases align to TRBD2. CDR3 size: 18 residues.

This chain links TRBV7-6 with TRBJ2-1; D is unclear. The CDR3 consists of 11 residues. Per the germline V gene, CDR1 is SGHVS and CDR2 is FNYEAQ. Trimming removed 5 bases from V and 9 bases from J, with 8 bases in between. This chain's CDR3 is CASSDWAEQFF. For the CDR3, the DNA is TGTGCCAGCAGCGACTGGGCTGAGCAGTTCTTC.

This clonotype was recorded a few times. This chain links TRBV11-2 with TRBJ2-3; D is possibly TRBD2 (5 bases). V lost 2 bases, J lost 2 bases, and 14 bases lay in between. Germline V lookup: CDR1 SGHAT, CDR2 FQNNGV. The CDR3 is made up of 16 amino acids. The CDR3 sequence is CASSLSGGANTDTQYF. The CDR3 coding sequence is TGTGCCAGCAGCTTATCTGGAGGAGCAAACACAGATACGCAGTATTTT.

The chain links TRBV5-5 to TRBJ1-2; no definite D call. CDR1 SGHKS and CDR2 YYEKEE come from the germline V gene (reference sequence). CDR3 length: 15 residues. The ends were cut back, 4 bases at V and 0 bases at J, with 13 bases in the middle. The CDR3 region is CASSEVVGTNYGYTF. The CDR3 bases are TGTGCCAGCAGCGAAGTGGTGGGGACTAACTATGGCTACACCTTC.

This clonotype appeared a few times. This chain connects TRBV5-1 to TRBJ1-4, with unresolved D. Trimming cost V 3 bases and J 4 bases, with 7 bases left between them. CDR1 is SGHRS, CDR2 YFSETQ, per germline. The CDR3 covers 13 residues. Written as DNA, the CDR3 is TGCGCCAGCAGCTCGCACCATAATGAAAAACTGTTTTTT. The encoded protein is CASSSHHNEKLFF.